This TCR beta chain was captured by sequencing in a study of human CD8 memory T cell subsets. Libraries for TCR beta were constructed using UMI-labeled 5' RACE. TCRdb reprocessed the 5' RACE reads and stores each CDR3 protein as one record, lacking DNA. Its table records some 7,000 distinct CDR3 sequences. Worth noting for this clonotype: As yet, its antigen is unknown.

The length of the CDR3 is 11 residues. Germline loops: CDR1 WSHSY, CDR2 SAAADI. The study, taken as a whole, reports: Exclusively the beta chains of the T cell receptor underwent sequencing in this study.

This sequence joins TRBV10-2 and TRBJ2-7. This TCR was sampled from a human donor in good health. The specimen sequenced was CD8+ T cells from PBMCs. The chain's CDR3 is CASGDSYEQYF.